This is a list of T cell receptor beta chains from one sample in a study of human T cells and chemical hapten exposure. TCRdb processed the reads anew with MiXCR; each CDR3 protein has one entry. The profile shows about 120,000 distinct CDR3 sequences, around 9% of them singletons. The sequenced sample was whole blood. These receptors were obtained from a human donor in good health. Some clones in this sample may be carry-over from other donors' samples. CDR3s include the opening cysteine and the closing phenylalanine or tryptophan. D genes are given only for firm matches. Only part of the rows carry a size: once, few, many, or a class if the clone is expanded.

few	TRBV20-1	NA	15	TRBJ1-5	TGCAGTGCTAGTCCCCCGGGCGGATACAATCAGCCCCAGCATTTT	CSASPPGGYNQPQHF
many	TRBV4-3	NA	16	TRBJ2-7	TGCGCCAGCAGCCACACCTTGGACAGACCCACGGGCGAGCAGTACTTC	CASSHTLDRPTGEQYF
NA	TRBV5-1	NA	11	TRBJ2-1	TGCGCCAGCAAGATCGGGAATGAGCAGTTCTTC	CASKIGNEQFF
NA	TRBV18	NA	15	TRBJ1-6	TGTGCCAGCTCACCAAGGGAGGATCTTAATTCACCCCTCCACTTT	CASSPREDLNSPLHF
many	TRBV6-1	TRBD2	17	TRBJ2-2	TGTGCCAGCAGTTGGACTAGCGGGAGGACAAACACCGGGGAGCTGTTTTTT	CASSWTSGRTNTGELFF
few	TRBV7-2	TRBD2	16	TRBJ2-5	TGTGCCAGCAGCACAGAACTAGCGGGGGGGCCACAGACCCAGTACTTC	CASSTELAGGPQTQYF
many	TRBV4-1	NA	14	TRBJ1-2	TGCGCCAGCAGCCAAGATTCAGGGAACTATGGCTACACCTTC	CASSQDSGNYGYTF
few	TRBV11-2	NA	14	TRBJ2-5	TGTGCCAGCAGTCCTCCCGGTACTTTAGAGACCCAGTACTTC	CASSPPGTLETQYF
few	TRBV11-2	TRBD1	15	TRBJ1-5	TGTGCCAGCAGCCAGAACCGGGACAGGGATCAGCCCCAGCATTTT	CASSQNRDRDQPQHF
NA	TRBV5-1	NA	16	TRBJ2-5	TGCGCCAGCAGCCCGAAGGCGGTTCCGTACCAAGAGACCCAGTACTTC	CASSPKAVPYQETQYF
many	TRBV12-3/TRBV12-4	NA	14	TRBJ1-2	TGTGCCAGCAGTTTACAGGCAGGGGATGATGGCTACACCTTC	CASSLQAGDDGYTF
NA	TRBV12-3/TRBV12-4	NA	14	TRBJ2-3	TGTGCCAGCAGTTTGAGGCGAAGCACAGATACGCAGTATTTT	CASSLRRSTDTQYF
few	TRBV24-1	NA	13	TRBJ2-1	TGTGCCACCAGTGATTCCGCGCTGGAGGAGCAGTTCTTC	CATSDSALEEQFF
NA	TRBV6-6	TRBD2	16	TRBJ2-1	TGTGCCAGCAGCCCTTACGGGGGGAGCTCCTACAATGAGCAGTTCTTC	CASSPYGGSSYNEQFF
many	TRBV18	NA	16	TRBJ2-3	TGTGCCAGCTCACCACCGGCTAGTGGGAGCACAGATACGCAGTATTTT	CASSPPASGSTDTQYF
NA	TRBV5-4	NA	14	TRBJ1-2	TGTGCCAGCAGCTTGGAGGGACATAGCTATGGCTACACCTTC	CASSLEGHSYGYTF
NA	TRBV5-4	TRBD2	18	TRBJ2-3	TGTGCCAGCAGCTTGGTGGGACTAGCGGGAGCTGGCACAGATACGCAGTATTTT	CASSLVGLAGAGTDTQYF
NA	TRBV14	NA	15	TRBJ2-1	TGTGCCAGCAGCCGCCGGGACGCCTCCTACAATGAGCAGTTCTTC	CASSRRDASYNEQFF
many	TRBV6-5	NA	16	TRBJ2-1	TGTGCCAGCAGTTACTCGGTGGCAGAGAAATACAATGAGCAGTTCTTC	CASSYSVAEKYNEQFF
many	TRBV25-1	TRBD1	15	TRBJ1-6	TGTGCCAGCAGTGACCGGACAGGGTTCGTTTCACCCCTCCACTTT	CASSDRTGFVSPLHF
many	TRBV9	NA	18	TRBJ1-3	TGTGCCAGCAGCGTAACCGAAAGAGCAGGCGCCTCTGGAAACACCATATATTTT	CASSVTERAGASGNTIYF
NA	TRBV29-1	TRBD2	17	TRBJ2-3	TGCAGCGTTGGATCTCTGAGTAGCGGGAGGGCCAGGGATACGCAGTATTTT	CSVGSLSSGRARDTQYF
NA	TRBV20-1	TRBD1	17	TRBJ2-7	TGCAGTGCTAGAGGCCTTGCGTTGGGGCAGGGGGCGGACGAGCAGTACTTC	CSARGLALGQGADEQYF
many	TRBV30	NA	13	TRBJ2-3	TGTGCCTGGACGGACGGGGGAATTGTTACGCAGTATTTT	CAWTDGGIVTQYF
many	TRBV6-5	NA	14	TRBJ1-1	TGTGCCAGCAGTTACCCAGGGATGAAGACTGAAGCTTTCTTT	CASSYPGMKTEAFF
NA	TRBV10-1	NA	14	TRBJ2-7	TGCGCCAGCAGTGAAGCGGAGAGCTCCTACGAGCAGTACTTC	CASSEAESSYEQYF
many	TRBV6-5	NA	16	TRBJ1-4	TGTGCCAGCAGTTACGGTCGTCGGCCTGCTAGCGAAAAACTGTTTTTT	CASSYGRRPASEKLFF
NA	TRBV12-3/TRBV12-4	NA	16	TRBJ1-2	TGTGCCAGCAGTTTAGGTCGGACACGGAGTGGCTATGGCTACACCTTC	CASSLGRTRSGYGYTF
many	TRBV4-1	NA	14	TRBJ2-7	TGCGCCAGCAGCCAGGAATGGGCCTCCTACGAGCAGTACTTC	CASSQEWASYEQYF
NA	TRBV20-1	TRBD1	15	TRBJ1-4	TGCAGTGCTAGGGGCGAGGGACAGGGTGCTGAAAAACTGTTTTTT	CSARGEGQGAEKLFF
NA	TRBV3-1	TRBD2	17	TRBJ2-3	TGTGCCAGCAGCCAGGGCCTAGCGGCCTCTAGCACAGATACGCAGTATTTT	CASSQGLAASSTDTQYF
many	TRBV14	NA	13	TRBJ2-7	TGTGCCAGCAGCCAAGATGTCGGGTCGCGGGTGTACTTC	CASSQDVGSRVYF
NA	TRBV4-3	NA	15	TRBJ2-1	TGCGCCAGCAGCCAAGAGGGGGGCCGAGACAATGAGCAGTTCTTC	CASSQEGGRDNEQFF
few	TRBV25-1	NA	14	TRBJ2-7	TGTGCCAGCAGTGAATCGGGAAACAACTACGAGCAGTACTTC	CASSESGNNYEQYF
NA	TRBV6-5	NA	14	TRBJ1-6	TGTGCCAGCAGTTACAAGGGGTTTAATTCACCCCTCCACTTT	CASSYKGFNSPLHF
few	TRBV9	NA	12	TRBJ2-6	TGTGCCAGCAGCCCTGGGGCCAACGTCCTGACTTTC	CASSPGANVLTF
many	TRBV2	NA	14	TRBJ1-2	TGTGCCAGCAGATTTGAGGGTACGGGATATGGCTACACCTTC	CASRFEGTGYGYTF
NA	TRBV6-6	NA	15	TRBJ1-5	TGTGCCAGCACGTCAGGGGCCAGGCGCAATCAGCCCCAGCATTTT	CASTSGARRNQPQHF
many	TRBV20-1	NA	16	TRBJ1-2	TGCAGTGCTACGAGCGTCACCGGGGGTAATAACTATGGCTACACCTTC	CSATSVTGGNNYGYTF
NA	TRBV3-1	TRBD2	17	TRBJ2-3	TGTGCCAGCAGCCAAGTAGTTGGGCGGGAGGGCCTTGATACGCAGTATTTT	CASSQVVGREGLDTQYF
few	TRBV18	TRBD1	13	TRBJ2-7	TGTGCCAGCTCTAGGGACAGCTCCTACGAGCAGTACTTC	CASSRDSSYEQYF
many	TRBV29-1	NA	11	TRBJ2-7	TGCAGCGTTGAGGTGACCTACGAGCAGTACTTC	CSVEVTYEQYF
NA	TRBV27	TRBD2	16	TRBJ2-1	TGTGCCAGCAGTCCCCCGGAAGCGGGAGCTTGGAATGAGCAGTTCTTC	CASSPPEAGAWNEQFF
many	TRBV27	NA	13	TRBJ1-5	TGTGCCAGCAGTTCCAAGTACGATCAGCCCCAGCATTTT	CASSSKYDQPQHF
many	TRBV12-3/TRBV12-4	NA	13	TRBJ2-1	TGTGCCAGCAGCCGTCCAGACCACAATGAGCAGTTCTTC	CASSRPDHNEQFF
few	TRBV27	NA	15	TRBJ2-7	TGTGCCAGCAGTACCGCTCGGGAGCCGTCCTACGAGCAGTACTTC	CASSTAREPSYEQYF
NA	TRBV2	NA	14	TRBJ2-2	TGTGCCAGACCGGCGGGCGGGAACACCGGGGAGCTGTTTTTT	CARPAGGNTGELFF
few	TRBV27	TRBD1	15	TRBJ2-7	TGTGCCAGCAGTTTCTCGGGGACAGGGACCTACGAGCAGTACTTC	CASSFSGTGTYEQYF
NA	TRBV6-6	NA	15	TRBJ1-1	TGTGCCAGCAGTCCCCCGACAATCATGAACACTGAAGCTTTCTTT	CASSPPTIMNTEAFF
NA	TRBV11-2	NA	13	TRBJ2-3	TGTGCCAGCAGCCAAATTCCGACAGAGACGCAGTATTTT	CASSQIPTETQYF
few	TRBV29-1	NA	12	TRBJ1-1	TGCAGCGTTGAGATCGGAGGGACTGAAGCTTTCTTT	CSVEIGGTEAFF
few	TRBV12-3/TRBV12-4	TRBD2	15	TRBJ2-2	TGTGCCAGCAGTATGCAGCGGGGGCCCACCGGGGAGCTGTTTTTT	CASSMQRGPTGELFF